Following are 17 T cell receptor beta chains from one sample sequenced in a study of blood T cells in healthy people across ages. It was with a sample-barcoded 5' primer and a J-beta primer mix that a second PCR of roughly 6 to 12 cycles was run. MiXCR was run by TCRdb on the 5' RACE reads, yielding one entry per CDR3 protein. The sample includes around 1,700,000 distinct CDR3 sequences, roughly 30% seen only once; the top ten take less than 9.5%. What was sequenced was blood. The receptors here all came from a woman between 25 and 40 years old in good health.

Points on this clonotype: A read error may account for a junction end that differs from germline. The rearrangement joins TRBV4-1 to TRBJ2-4; possibly TRBD2 for D (5 bases). The length of the CDR3 is 17 residues. CDR1 is MGHRA and CDR2 is YSYEKL in the germline V gene. CDR3 bases: TGCGCCAGCGGCCAAAATCGAGGGAGTCTAGCCAAAAACATTCAGTACTTC. This translates into CASGQNRGSLAKNIQYF.

The rearrangement joins TRBV3-1 to TRBJ1-2; D call uncertain. Germline lookup yields CDR1 LGHDT and CDR2 YNNKEL (reference sequence). V was pared by 1 base and J by 6 bases, with 6 bases between. The CDR3 length is 12 residues. CDR3 bases: TGTGCCAGCAGCCAAGTATGGCATGGCTACACCTTC. Amino acids: CASSQVWHGYTF.

This clonotype turned up a few times. The J gene is TRBJ2-1, the V gene TRBV29-1; no firm D call. With 8 bases removed from V and 4 bases from J, the gap between germline ends came to 12 bases. The CDR3 length is 12 residues. Germline loops: CDR1 SQVTM, CDR2 ANQGSEA. CDR3 nucleotide sequence: TGCAGCACCGCTAAACAGTACAATGAGCAGTTCTTC. Protein product: CSTAKQYNEQFF.

Of note for this clonotype: This clone may be a read error of a much larger clone one base away. The chain is built from TRBV12-3 or TRBV12-4 and TRBJ1-2; a possible D gene is TRBD1 (5 bases). The CDR3 consists of 13 residues. Trimming shortened V by 6 bases and J by 7 bases, and 15 bases separated the two germline ends. The CDR3: CASRPRVEAGYTF. The CDR3 DNA follows: TGTGCCAGCAGGCCCAGGGTCGAGGCTGGCTACACCTTC.

This clonotype appeared a few times. Given a much more abundant clone one base away, this may be a read error. The gene calls are TRBV24-1 and TRBJ2-1; no clear D. This CDR3 comprises 16 residues. Trimming removed 5 bases from V and 13 bases from J, with 26 bases in between. CDR1 is KGHDR and CDR2 is SFDVKD in the germline V gene. DNA for the CDR3: TGTGCCACCAGTGTTCGGACCATATTAGCCAAAAACATTCAGTTCTTC. Translation: CATSVRTILAKNIQFF.

This clonotype was detected many times. The V and J genes are TRBV7-2 and TRBJ2-1; D gene ambiguous. The V end was cut by 7 bases, the J end by 2 bases, with 6 bases between. This CDR3 has 12 amino acids. The V gene's germline CDR1 is SGHTA and CDR2 FQGNSA. The CDR3, as DNA: TGTGCCAGCAACTCGCCCTACAATGAGCAGTTCTTC. Protein product: CASNSPYNEQFF.

Details on this clonotype: The junction differs from germline at one of its ends, possibly a read error. The chain has TRBV4-3 and TRBJ2-1; TRBD2 agrees at 9 bases. The CDR3 loop spans 13 amino acids. CDR1 is LGHNA, CDR2 YSLEER, per germline. The CDR3 reads CACSPSGNNEQFF. In DNA, the CDR3 is TGCGCCTGCAGCCCTAGCGGGAACAATGAGCAGTTCTTC.

The sample holds a few counts of this clonotype. The V gene is TRBV12-3 or TRBV12-4, the J gene TRBJ2-7, with 11 bases lining up with TRBD1. V dropped 4 bases and J dropped 6; count of bases not matched to a gene: 5. The CDR3 has 14 amino acids. CDR3 sequence: CASSSDRGQSEQYF. The CDR3 DNA follows: TGTGCCAGCAGTTCGGACAGGGGGCAGTCCGAGCAGTACTTC.

This clonotype was counted a few times. The chain joins TRBV29-1 to TRBJ2-5; 9 bases are shared with TRBD1. With 6 bases clipped from V and 4 bases from J, the junction kept 3 bases outside the gene matches. The CDR3 spans 12 residues. The germline gives CDR1 SQVTM, CDR2 ANQGSEA. CDR3 region: CSVGDRAETQYF. In DNA form, the CDR3 reads TGCAGCGTGGGGGACAGGGCAGAGACCCAGTACTTC.

This clonotype came up a few times. This rearrangement joins TRBV29-1 to TRBJ2-7; TRBD1 agrees at 7 bases. The germline CDR1 and CDR2 sequences are SQVTM and ANQGSEA. The CDR3 spans 13 residues. Germline trimming cut 6 bases from V and 6 bases from J; bases unmatched to any gene: 11. The DNA for the CDR3 is TGCAGCGTGAACCGAGACAGGGTGATCGAGCAGTACTTC. This translates into CSVNRDRVIEQYF.

A few counts support this clonotype. The genes are TRBV15 and TRBJ1-1; TRBD1 is a possible D gene (6 bases). With 5 bases removed from V and 5 bases from J, the gap between germline ends came to 12 bases. CDR1 and CDR2 from the germline V gene are LNHNV and YYDKDF (reference sequence). The CDR3 is 13 residues long. The CDR3: CATSRGGGTEAFF. The CDR3 region has the DNA TGTGCCACCAGCCGAGGAGGGGGGACTGAAGCTTTCTTT.

This clonotype has only a few counts. V and J are TRBV6-7 and TRBJ2-1; 9 bases fit TRBD2. TRBV6-7 is an ORF, and what it does is uncertain. This CDR3 region has 14 residues. The V gene end was trimmed by 8 bases and the J gene end by 4 bases; junction bases not matched to a gene: 6. The CDR3 nucleotides read TGTGCCAGCGGTCCAGCGGGAGGATACAATGAGCAGTTCTTC. It translates to CASGPAGGYNEQFF.

This clonotype has more than one count but fewer than ten. The chain uses TRBV28 and TRBJ1-2; 7 positions agree with TRBD1. This CDR3 has 14 amino acids. From germline, CDR1 is MDHEN and CDR2 SYDVKM. V was pared by 7 bases and J by 6 bases, with 11 bases of the junction left unmatched. The CDR3 sequence is CASTYWAGGNGYTF. CDR3 in DNA: TGTGCCAGCACCTATTGGGCAGGGGGTAATGGCTACACCTTC.

This sequence joins TRBV3-1 and TRBJ1-4; TRBD1 is a possible D gene (5 bases). V was cut by 3 bases and J by 8 bases, with 13 bases left in between. CDR3 length: 14 amino acids. CDR1 and CDR2 (germline): LGHDT, YNNKEL (reference sequence). CDR3 sequence: CASSHSGRGEKLFF. CDR3 in DNA: TGTGCCAGCAGCCACTCGGGGCGTGGGGAAAAACTGTTTTTT.

The chain recombines TRBV20-1 with TRBJ2-3, with D possibly TRBD2 on 5 matching bases. This CDR3 region has 14 residues. The V gene's germline CDR1 is DFQATT and CDR2 SNEGSKA (reference sequence). V was trimmed by 6 bases and J by 3 bases, leaving 16 bases between them. CDR3 nucleotides: TGCAGTGCCCTACGATCGGGGATAACAGATACGCAGTATTTT. Amino acids: CSALRSGITDTQYF.

Regarding this clonotype: At one end the junction does not follow the germline gene, possibly because of a read error. The chain uses TRBV5-1 and TRBJ1-6, with TRBD1 identical over 9 bases. The CDR3 loop spans 14 amino acids. Per germline, CDR1 SGHRS and CDR2 YFSETQ. The CDR3 bases are TGCGCCAGCAGCTCCCGGGACAGGGCCTCACTCCTCCACTTT. Its translation: CASSSRDRASLLHF. Based on the CDR3 plus reference TRBV5-1 and TRBJ1-6, the full variable domain is KAGVTQTPRYLIKTRGQQVTLSCSPISGHRSVSWYQQTPGQGLQFLFEYFSETQRNKGNFPGRFSGRQFSNSRSEMNVSTLELGDSALYLCASSSRDRASLLHFGNGTRLTVT.

This clonotype was counted ten times or more. The genes are TRBV4-3 and TRBJ2-1; 9 nucleotides align to TRBD1. V lost 3 bases, J lost 5 bases, and 5 bases stayed unmatched. The germline gives CDR1 LGHNA, CDR2 YSLEER. The CDR3 length is 15 residues. The CDR3 region is CASSQLGQGHNEQFF. CDR3 DNA: TGCGCCAGCAGCCAGTTGGGACAGGGCCACAATGAGCAGTTCTTC.